Following are 32 T cell receptor beta chains from one sample sequenced in a study of cytomegalovirus exposure and HLA in healthy donors. 60 Vbeta and 13 Jbeta primers were used in PCR. Method: immunoSEQ multiplex PCR; TCRdb's copy keeps in-frame clones and lacks some. This table holds 150,000 to 200,000 clones, 80% found once. Sequencing was done on a sample of PBMCs. Receptors originate from a man between 25 and 39 years old in good health and CMV-seropositive.

This clone occurred once. V gene TRBV5-6 combines with J gene TRBJ2-2; D remains ambiguous. V was pared by 5 bases and J by 2 bases, with 16 bases between. Germline values: CDR1 SGHDT, CDR2 YYEEEE. The length of the CDR3 is 16 residues. The chain's CDR3 is CASRPRLGANTGELFF. CDR3 nucleotides: TGTGCCAGCAGACCTAGACTCGGAGCAAACACCGGGGAGCTGTTTTTT.

This clone appeared a few times. DNA for the CDR3: TGCGCCACGGGACTAGCGGGACCCGGAGATACGCAGTATTTT. Translation gives CATGLAGPGDTQYF. The rearrangement joins TRBV5-1 to TRBJ2-3; TRBD2 matches at 13 bases. The germline CDR1 and CDR2 sequences are SGHRS and YFSETQ. This CDR3 is 14 amino acids long. V dropped 9 bases and J dropped 5; count of bases not matched to a gene: 6. Full variable domain (remainder filled in from reference TRBV5-1 and TRBJ2-3): KAGVTQTPRYLIKTRGQQVTLSCSPISGHRSVSWYQQTPGQGLQFLFEYFSETQRNKGNFPGRFSGRQFSNSRSEMNVSTLELGDSALYLCATGLAGPGDTQYFGPGTRLTVL.

CDR3 sequence: CASRVRDTDTQYF. CDR3 DNA sequence: TGTGCCAGCAGGGTCCGGGACACAGATACGCAGTATTTT. This chain uses TRBV9 with TRBJ2-3, with D maybe TRBD2 (5 bases). V lost 5 bases to trimming and J lost 2 bases, with 9 bases between them. Germline CDR1 and CDR2: SGDLS and YYNGEE. This CDR3 spans 13 amino acids.

The chain is built from TRBV27 and TRBJ2-1; 12 nucleotides line up with TRBD2. V lost 5 bases, J lost 6 bases, and 8 bases stayed unmatched. The CDR3 is 16 residues long. The V gene's germline CDR1 is MNHEY and CDR2 SMNVEV (reference sequence). CDR3 coding DNA: TGTGCCAGCAGTCTCCCCCTAGCGGGGGGGCTCAATGAGCAGTTCTTC. Amino acid sequence: CASSLPLAGGLNEQFF.

In this sample, this clone turned up a few times. This chain uses TRBV4-3 with TRBJ1-2, with unresolved D. The germline V gene has CDR1 LGHNA and CDR2 YSLEER. CDR3 size: 16 residues. The V and J ends lost 0 bases and 0 bases respectively, with 11 bases between them. In nucleotides, the CDR3 is TGCGCCAGCAGCCAAGATCCGTTGGGAGCTAACTATGGCTACACCTTC. This sequence encodes CASSQDPLGANYGYTF.

This clone has just a few counts. The V and J genes are TRBV5-1 and TRBJ1-2; a possible D gene is TRBD1 (6 bases). Germline V gene lookup returns CDR1 SGHRS and CDR2 YFSETQ. CDR3 length equals 15 residues. Between the trimmed V and J ends, which lost 0 bases and 3 bases, there was a span of 12 bases. The CDR3 nucleotides are TGCGCCAGCAGCTTGGGAGGGGGAAGGGACTATGGCTACACCTTC. Translating gives CASSLGGGRDYGYTF.

This clone showed up just a few times. The chain joins TRBV6-6 to TRBJ2-5; TRBD1 is a possible D gene (6 bases). The CDR3 loop spans 15 amino acids. V lost 2 bases, J lost 1 base, and 11 bases lay in between. CDR1 and CDR2 from the germline V gene are MNHNY and SVGAGI (reference sequence). The CDR3 coding sequence is TGTGCCAGCAGTTACAGGACAGACGGCCAAGAGACCCAGTACTTC. Protein sequence: CASSYRTDGQETQYF.

The chain combines TRBV27 with TRBJ2-7, with a weak D call TRBD1 (5 bases). The V end lost 2 bases, the J end lost 5 bases, and 16 bases lay between the germline ends. The CDR3 has 15 residues. The germline gives CDR1 MNHEY, CDR2 SMNVEV (reference sequence). The CDR3: CASSLRARVIDEQYF. The DNA for the CDR3 is TGTGCCAGCAGTTTAAGGGCCAGGGTTATCGACGAGCAGTACTTC.

The gene calls are TRBV6-1 and TRBJ1-6; 8 nucleotides align to TRBD1. There are 16 residues in the CDR3. The V and J ends lost 2 bases and 6 bases, in that order; junction bases with no gene match: 6. In germline, CDR1 is MNHNS, CDR2 SASEGT. The CDR3 bases are TGTGCCAGCAGTGAAAGTAACAGGGGGGGTAATTCACCCCTCCACTTT. It encodes CASSESNRGGNSPLHF.

This chain connects TRBV2 to TRBJ1-1, with D possibly matching TRBD1 (6 bases). V lost 6 bases, J lost 0 bases, and 14 bases lay in between. Germline CDR1 and CDR2: SNHLY and FYNNEI. The CDR3 covers 15 residues. The CDR3 sequence: CASSYKTGVNTEAFF. DNA for the CDR3: TGTGCCAGCAGCTACAAGACAGGAGTGAACACTGAAGCTTTCTTT. The variable domain in full, with the rest retrieved from reference TRBV2 and TRBJ1-1, is EPEVTQTPSHQVTQMGQEVILRCVPISNHLYFYWYRQILGQKVEFLVSFYNNEISEKSEIFDDQFSVERPDGSNFTLKIRSTKLEDSAMYFCASSYKTGVNTEAFFGQGTRLTVV.

Points on this clone: Compared with germline, one end of the junction differs, possibly owing to a read error. The chain combines TRBV7-9 with TRBJ2-2, with 10 bases lining up with TRBD1. The CDR3 covers 19 residues. From germline, CDR1 is SEHNR and CDR2 FQNEAQ (reference sequence). The CDR3 nucleotides read TGTTCCAGCAGCTCAACCGACCGACCGGGACAGGGGTTCACCGGGGAGCTGTTTTTT. Residues: CSSSSTDRPGQGFTGELFF. The variable domain in full, completed from reference TRBV7-9 and TRBJ2-2, reads DTGVSQNPRHKITKRGQNVTFRCDPISEHNRLYWYRQTLGQGPEFLTYFQNEAQLEKSRLLSDRFSAERPKGSFSTLEIQRTEQGDSAMYLCSSSSTDRPGQGFTGELFFGEGSRLTVL.

The V and J genes are TRBV13 and TRBJ2-1; D call uncertain. The germline V gene has CDR1 PRHDT and CDR2 FYEKMQ (reference sequence). CDR3 length: 13 residues. V was trimmed by 5 bases and J by 4 bases, leaving 9 bases between them. In DNA, the CDR3 is TGTGCCAGCAGCCGCGAAAATTACAATGAGCAGTTCTTC. This sequence encodes CASSRENYNEQFF.

The genes are TRBV4-3 and TRBJ1-4, with unresolved D. This CDR3 is built from 15 residues. CDR1 is LGHNA and CDR2 is YSLEER in the germline V gene. The V and J ends lost 0 bases and 4 bases respectively, with 9 bases between them. In nucleotides, the CDR3 is TGCGCCAGCAGCCAAGACGTTGGGAGTAATGAAAAACTGTTTTTT. Amino acids: CASSQDVGSNEKLFF.

CDR3 amino acids: CASSRGLAGVYNEQFF. Here the CDR3 DNA reads TGCGCCAGCAGTAGGGGACTAGCGGGGGTATACAATGAGCAGTTCTTC. V and J are TRBV10-2 and TRBJ2-1, with 14 bases that match TRBD2. From germline, CDR1 is WSHSY and CDR2 SAAADI. This CDR3 is 16 amino acids long. V gave up 5 bases and J gave up 4 bases; unmatched junction bases: 4.

The chain is built from TRBV5-6 and TRBJ2-7; maybe TRBD2 (6 bases). The ends were cut back, 2 bases at V and 0 bases at J, with 6 bases in the middle. Germline V gives CDR1 SGHDT, CDR2 YYEEEE. CDR3 length equals 13 residues. CDR3 loop: CASSFGSSYEQYF. The CDR3 DNA is TGTGCCAGCAGCTTCGGGAGCTCCTACGAGCAGTACTTC.

The V and J genes are TRBV2 and TRBJ2-2, with D possibly TRBD1 on 6 matching bases. Trimming took 6 bases from V and 4 from J, leaving 12 bases between them. The CDR3 runs 14 residues. Looked up from germline, CDR1 is SNHLY and CDR2 is FYNNEI. The CDR3 here is CASRDRILTGELFF. The DNA of the CDR3 is TGTGCCAGCAGGGACAGAATCCTCACCGGGGAGCTGTTTTTT. Full variable domain (missing parts from reference TRBV2 and TRBJ2-2): EPEVTQTPSHQVTQMGQEVILRCVPISNHLYFYWYRQILGQKVEFLVSFYNNEISEKSEIFDDQFSVERPDGSNFTLKIRSTKLEDSAMYFCASRDRILTGELFFGEGSRLTVL.

The rearrangement uses TRBV28 and TRBJ2-2; D is ambiguous. V was clipped by 5 bases and J by 8 bases, with 12 bases between them. The germline V gene encodes CDR1 MDHEN and CDR2 SYDVKM. This CDR3 has 13 amino acids. The CDR3 sequence is CASSTPTTGELFF. The CDR3 DNA reads as TGTGCCAGCAGTACACCCACGACAGGGGAGCTGTTTTTT.

This clone occurred a few times. The chain is built from TRBV9 and TRBJ2-5; 7 bases match TRBD2. Unmatched junction bases numbered 11, after V lost 1 base and J lost 5 bases. The CDR3 extends over 16 amino acids. Germline V gene data show CDR1 as SGDLS and CDR2 as YYNGEE. The CDR3 nucleotides read TGTGCCAGCAGCGTATTTGCGGGAGAGAGTAGGGAGACCCAGTACTTC. Protein: CASSVFAGESRETQYF.

This chain connects TRBV9 to TRBJ2-1; TRBD2 matches 10 bases. The trim removed 0 bases at V and 3 bases at J, leaving 12 bases unmatched. Germline V gene data show CDR1 as SGDLS and CDR2 as YYNGEE. The CDR3 has 19 residues. CDR3 DNA sequence: TGTGCCAGCAGCGTAGGGTCTAGCGGGAGTCTAAAGGGCTACAATGAGCAGTTCTTC. The encoded protein is CASSVGSSGSLKGYNEQFF.

The CDR3 DNA reads as TGTGCCAGCAGTTTGCAGGGATATTCACCCCTCCACTTT. The encoded protein is CASSLQGYSPLHF. The gene calls are TRBV6-5 and TRBJ1-6; a possible D gene is TRBD1 (5 bases). V gave up 4 bases and J gave up 8 bases, with 9 bases separating them. This CDR3 is 13 amino acids long. Per the germline V gene, CDR1 is MNHEY and CDR2 is SVGAGI.

The chain couples TRBV6-5 to TRBJ2-1; D may be TRBD2 (6 bases). Germline CDR1 MNHEY, CDR2 SVGAGI. The CDR3 has 15 residues. Trimming took off 0 bases at V and 6 bases at J, with 12 bases between the two ends. The CDR3, as DNA: TGTGCCAGCAGTTACTCTGGGGACTTCTCCAATGAGCAGTTCTTC. Encoded protein: CASSYSGDFSNEQFF.

The J gene is TRBJ2-1, the V gene TRBV10-3; possibly TRBD2 for D (6 bases). The CDR3 loop spans 12 amino acids. Per germline, CDR1 ENHRY and CDR2 SYGVKD. V lost 10 bases and J lost 4, with 11 bases in between. CDR3 DNA: TGTGCCACCATAGCGGAGTACAATGAGCAGTTCTTC. Translated: CATIAEYNEQFF.

V gene TRBV6-1 combines with J gene TRBJ1-5; D might be TRBD1 (5 bases). Germline V CDR1 and CDR2: MNHNS, SASEGT. The V end was cut by 6 bases, the J end by 1 base, with 10 bases between. The CDR3 sequence is 14 residues long. CDR3 sequence: CASRGELSNQPQHF. As DNA, the CDR3 is TGTGCCAGCAGAGGGGAATTGAGCAATCAGCCCCAGCATTTT.

The V gene is TRBV6-5, the J gene TRBJ2-1, with 9 nucleotides matching TRBD1. With 2 bases clipped from V and 6 bases from J, the junction kept 2 bases outside the gene matches. CDR3 length: 14 amino acids. Germline V CDR1 and CDR2: MNHEY, SVGAGI. CDR3 loop: CASSYATGGNEQFF. The CDR3 DNA sequence: TGTGCCAGCAGTTACGCGACAGGGGGCAATGAGCAGTTCTTC.

The V gene is TRBV6-1, the J gene TRBJ1-5; the D is unclear. The CDR3 loop spans 14 amino acids. Between the trimmed V and J ends, which lost 5 bases and 9 bases, there was a span of 17 bases. In germline, CDR1 is MNHNS, CDR2 SASEGT. Here the CDR3 reads CASSLGRVRWPQHF. CDR3 bases: TGTGCCAGCAGTTTGGGCCGCGTCCGATGGCCCCAGCATTTT.

The rearrangement uses TRBV2 and TRBJ1-5, with D perhaps TRBD1 (5 bases). This CDR3 is built from 14 residues. V shed 3 bases and J shed 6 bases, with 12 bases lying between them. The germline V gene has CDR1 SNHLY and CDR2 FYNNEI. CDR3 in amino acids: CASSDRVASQPQHF. CDR3 DNA: TGTGCCAGCAGTGACAGGGTGGCGAGTCAGCCCCAGCATTTT.

This chain connects TRBV29-1 to TRBJ2-7, with 7 bases fitting TRBD1. The CDR3 extends over 14 amino acids. The trim removed 2 bases at V and 0 bases at J, leaving 4 bases unmatched. Germline CDR1 reads SQVTM; CDR2 reads ANQGSEA. For the CDR3, the DNA is TGCAGCGTTGAAAACAGGGGCCGCTCCTACGAGCAGTACTTC. It codes for CSVENRGRSYEQYF.

The sample holds a few counts of this clone. The chain carries TRBV5-6 and TRBJ1-1, with unresolved D. The CDR3 covers 14 residues. Trimming left V 4 bases short and J 1 base short, with 11 bases between. Germline V gene sequence: CDR1 SGHDT, CDR2 YYEEEE. CDR3 sequence reads: CASSPVAENTEAFF. The CDR3 bases are TGTGCCAGCAGCCCCGTGGCCGAGAACACTGAAGCTTTCTTT.

This chain uses TRBV11-2 with TRBJ2-1; 9 nucleotides align to TRBD2. V dropped 7 bases and J dropped 4; count of bases not matched to a gene: 5. The CDR3 covers 14 residues. Germline assignment: CDR1 SGHAT and CDR2 FQNNGV. The CDR3 sequence: CASTLAGLYNEQFF. In DNA, the CDR3 is TGTGCCAGCACCCTAGCGGGACTTTACAATGAGCAGTTCTTC.

The chain carries TRBV19 and TRBJ1-2; D is undetermined. CDR1 and CDR2 from the germline V gene are LNHDA and SQIVND (reference sequence). This CDR3 is built from 14 residues. V lost 5 bases to trimming and J lost 2 bases, with 12 bases between them. In nucleotides, the CDR3 is TGTGCCAGTAGTCCCCGGGTGGCCAACTATGGCTACACCTTC. Encoded protein: CASSPRVANYGYTF. Full variable domain (missing parts from reference TRBV19 and TRBJ1-2): DGGITQSPKYLFRKEGQNVTLSCEQNLNHDAMYWYRQDPGQGLRLIYYSQIVNDFQKGDIAEGYSVSREKKESFPLTVTSAQKNPTAFYLCASSPRVANYGYTFGSGTRLTVV.

The gene calls are TRBV27 and TRBJ2-7, with 7 bases identical to TRBD1. V dropped 6 bases and J dropped 7; count of bases not matched to a gene: 9. Per germline, CDR1 MNHEY and CDR2 SMNVEV (reference sequence). The CDR3 sequence is 13 residues long. The CDR3 bases are TGTGCCAGCAGATGGACAGGTCAGGGGGAGCAGTACTTC. Translated, it gives CASRWTGQGEQYF.

This chain links TRBV7-2 with TRBJ2-7; D is ambiguous. There are 14 residues in the CDR3. V lost 2 bases and J lost 3, with 11 bases in between. Germline CDR1 reads SGHTA; CDR2 reads FQGNSA. The CDR3 region is CASSLPFDIYEQYF. DNA of the CDR3: TGTGCCAGCAGCTTACCTTTTGACATCTACGAGCAGTACTTC.